The 24 T cell receptor beta chains presented below share a single source sample, sequenced in a study of OX40 agonist ivuxolimab in advanced cancers. Repertoires were generated with immunoSEQ multiplex PCR, while TCRdb's copy carries only in-frame clones and drops some. Of some 70,000 clones listed, approximately 80% were seen once; the top ten hold approximately 1.2%. The source was CD4+ or CD8+ T cells sorted from blood, collected in a trial of the OX40 agonist ivuxolimab. The receptor source for this set is an adult with an advanced solid tumor such as melanoma, head and neck, liver or kidney cancer.

This chain links TRBV5-1 with TRBJ2-3; perhaps TRBD2 as D (5 bases). The CDR3 loop spans 15 amino acids. V lost 2 bases, J lost 4 bases, and 14 bases lay in between. CDR1 and CDR2 (germline): SGHRS, YFSETQ. Written as DNA, the CDR3 is TGCGCCAGCAGCTTAGGGAGCCCTGGGGCAGATACGCAGTATTTT. It encodes CASSLGSPGADTQYF.

In its sample, this clone was seen once. The V and J genes are TRBV21-1 and TRBJ1-2. TRBV21-1 represents a pseudogene. This CDR3 contains 14 residues. The CDR3 is CASSKGGDLYGYTF. CDR3 DNA: TGTGCCAGCAGCAAAGGGGGGGACCTCTATGGCTACACCTTC.

The chain couples TRBV5-5 to TRBJ1-2; no definite D call. V was cut by 5 bases and J by 3 bases, with 17 bases left in between. This CDR3 has 15 amino acids. Germline V CDR1 and CDR2: SGHKS, YYEKEE (reference sequence). The CDR3 here is CASRSSLGSHYGYTF. The CDR3, as DNA: TGTGCCAGCAGGTCCTCACTGGGAAGTCACTATGGCTACACCTTC.

This chain joins TRBV5-4 and TRBJ2-3; 13 bases are a match to TRBD2. Germline V CDR1 and CDR2: SGHNT, YYREEE (reference sequence). Trimming cost V 3 bases and J 2 bases; bases outside gene matches: 6. This CDR3 comprises 17 residues. The CDR3 DNA follows: TGTGCCAGCAGCTCCCGGGGACTAGCGGGGATCACAGATACGCAGTATTTT. This encodes CASSSRGLAGITDTQYF.

This chain links TRBV5-4 with TRBJ2-2; TRBD2 agrees at 7 bases. The CDR3 consists of 14 residues. Germline V lookup: CDR1 SGHNT, CDR2 YYREEE (reference sequence). The V gene end was trimmed by 2 bases and the J gene end by 4 bases; junction bases not matched to a gene: 2. CDR3 sequence reads: CASSLAGFTGELFF. The CDR3 DNA sequence: TGTGCCAGCAGCTTAGCGGGGTTCACCGGGGAGCTGTTTTTT.

The chain is built from TRBV19 and TRBJ2-1; 9 bases are shared with TRBD2. CDR1 is LNHDA, CDR2 SQIVND, per germline (reference sequence). V shed 8 bases, J shed 7 bases, and the junction held 21 bases outside the gene matches. CDR3 length equals 18 residues. The CDR3 region is CASHNPRRGGTTWNEQFF. CDR3 nucleotide sequence: TGTGCCAGTCATAACCCCCGGCGGGGGGGCACGACGTGGAATGAGCAGTTCTTC.

J is TRBJ2-5 and V is TRBV30; D unclear. V was pared by 5 bases and J by 3 bases, with 10 bases between. Germline CDR1 reads GTSNPN; CDR2 reads SVGIG (reference sequence). The CDR3 consists of 12 residues. CDR3 nucleotide sequence: TGTGCCTGGCCACCTTTGAAAGAGACCCAGTACTTC. This codes for CAWPPLKETQYF. The entire variable domain, with the rest obtained from reference TRBV30 and TRBJ2-5, is as follows: SQTIHQWPATLVQPVGSPLSLECTVEGTSNPNLYWYRQAAGRGLQLLFYSVGIGQISSEVPQNLSASRPQDRQFILSSKKLLLSDSGFYLCAWPPLKETQYFGPGTRLLVL.

V is TRBV5-6 and J is TRBJ1-2; 7 bases align to TRBD1. This CDR3 region has 15 residues. The junction had 8 bases not matched to a gene; V was cut back by 3 bases and J by 3 bases. The germline V gene has CDR1 SGHDT and CDR2 YYEEEE. DNA of the CDR3: TGTGCCAGCAGCTACGGGGACAGATCGTACTATGGCTACACCTTC. Amino acids: CASSYGDRSYYGYTF. Filled out from reference TRBV5-6 and TRBJ1-2, the complete variable domain reads DAGVTQSPTHLIKTRGQQVTLRCSPKSGHDTVSWYQQALGQGPQFIFQYYEEEERQRGNFPDRFSGHQFPNYSSELNVNALLLGDSALYLCASSYGDRSYYGYTFGSGTRLTVV.

The chain employs TRBV5-4 and TRBJ2-1; 8 positions match TRBD2. Trimming removed 1 base from V and 1 base from J; junction bases left unmatched: 4. Germline lookup yields CDR1 SGHNT and CDR2 YYREEE (reference sequence). The CDR3 covers 16 residues. For the CDR3, the DNA is TGTGCCAGCAGCTTGCCACGGGGGGGTTCCTACAATGAGCAGTTCTTC. It specifies CASSLPRGGSYNEQFF.

The chain has TRBV6-6 and TRBJ1-1; D call uncertain. The V end lost 4 bases, the J end lost 4 bases, and 16 bases lay between the germline ends. Germline V lookup: CDR1 MNHNY, CDR2 SVGAGI (reference sequence). The CDR3 totals 15 residues. CDR3 loop: CASSLGDTWSTEAFF. CDR3 coding DNA: TGTGCCAGCAGTTTAGGAGACACCTGGAGCACTGAAGCTTTCTTT.

In DNA form, the CDR3 reads TGCGCCAGCAGCCATGGAGGAGGTCTCTATGGCTACACCTTC. Encoded protein: CASSHGGGLYGYTF. The chain uses TRBV5-1 and TRBJ1-2; D is ambiguous. This CDR3 is 14 amino acids long. Per germline, CDR1 SGHRS and CDR2 YFSETQ. V was clipped by 4 bases and J by 4 bases, with 14 bases between them.

This clone was observed once. V usage is TRBV21-1 and J usage is TRBJ1-4. TRBV21-1 is annotated as a pseudogene. There are 12 residues in the CDR3. The DNA of the CDR3 is TGTGCCAGCCCCTGGATAGGAGAAAAACTGTTTTTT. Its protein is CASPWIGEKLFF.

The chain links TRBV25-1 to TRBJ1-5, with D maybe TRBD1 (5 bases). Germline-derived CDR1 and CDR2 are MGHDK and SYGVNS. The CDR3 covers 14 residues. V was cut by 8 bases and J by 9 bases, with 20 bases left in between. The CDR3 spells CASSPGRDARPQHF. The CDR3 DNA sequence: TGTGCCAGCTCCCCGGGGAGGGACGCGCGGCCCCAGCATTTT.

V gene TRBV11-2 combines with J gene TRBJ2-5; D ambiguous. The CDR3 loop spans 15 amino acids. Between the trimmed V and J ends, which lost 1 base and 4 bases, there was a span of 13 bases. CDR1 and CDR2 from the germline V gene are SGHAT and FQNNGV. CDR3 nucleotide sequence: TGTGCCAGCAGCTTAGGTCCGGGTAGTAGAGAGACCCAGTACTTC. Protein: CASSLGPGSRETQYF.

V and J are TRBV7-9 and TRBJ1-4; no clear D. The CDR3 consists of 15 residues. The V gene lost 8 bases and the J gene lost 0 bases, with 13 bases spanning the gap. Germline V gene lookup returns CDR1 SEHNR and CDR2 FQNEAQ (reference sequence). In nucleotides, the CDR3 is TGTGCCAGCTCACGTGCCGCCGCAACTAATGAAAAACTGTTTTTT. It translates to CASSRAAATNEKLFF.

There are a few counts of this clone. The chain links TRBV4-3 to TRBJ1-4; 7 nucleotides agree with TRBD1. Per the germline V gene, CDR1 is LGHNA and CDR2 is YSLEER. The CDR3 contains 16 residues. Trimming cost V 1 base and J 0 bases; bases outside gene matches: 2. CDR3 nucleotide sequence: TGCGCCAGCAGCCAAGGACAGGGAGCAACTAATGAAAAACTGTTTTTT. Residues: CASSQGQGATNEKLFF.

CDR3 bases: TGCAGCGTTGAATGTCAGGGTGGTTCACCCCTCCACTTT. Its translation is CSVECQGGSPLHF. The J gene is TRBJ1-6, the V gene TRBV29-1, with D possibly TRBD1 on 5 matching bases. The CDR3 is 13 residues long. Germline loops: CDR1 SQVTM, CDR2 ANQGSEA. Deletions cut 2 bases from V and 9 bases from J, with 11 bases between.

This clone was counted once. The chain is built from TRBV19 and TRBJ1-6; 10 bases agree with TRBD1. The germline gives CDR1 LNHDA, CDR2 SQIVND (reference sequence). V dropped 3 bases and J dropped 7; count of bases not matched to a gene: 3. CDR3 length: 15 amino acids. This chain's CDR3 is CASSITGQGNSPLHF. CDR3 nucleotide sequence: TGTGCCAGTAGTATCACGGGACAGGGGAATTCACCCCTCCACTTT.

This chain connects TRBV28 to TRBJ1-4; TRBD1 is a possible D gene (5 bases). This CDR3 has 20 amino acids. The V end lost 5 bases, the J end lost 0 bases, and 25 bases lay between the germline ends. CDR1 MDHEN and CDR2 SYDVKM come from the germline V gene. CDR3 nucleotide sequence: TGTGCCAGCAGTCTCTTATCCGGGGGGGGACCCCGAACAACTAATGAAAAACTGTTTTTT. Translated, it gives CASSLLSGGGPRTTNEKLFF.

This chain links TRBV2 with TRBJ2-6; 10 nucleotides agree with TRBD1. The CDR3 has 17 residues. CDR1 and CDR2 (germline): SNHLY, FYNNEI. The V segment lost 5 bases and the J segment 1 base; nucleotides outside the gene matches: 5. The DNA of the CDR3 is TGTGCCAGCAGTTGGGACAGGGGAAAGTCTGGGGCCAACGTCCTGACTTTC. Translated: CASSWDRGKSGANVLTF. Complete variable domain (other parts from reference TRBV2 and TRBJ2-6): EPEVTQTPSHQVTQMGQEVILRCVPISNHLYFYWYRQILGQKVEFLVSFYNNEISEKSEIFDDQFSVERPDGSNFTLKIRSTKLEDSAMYFCASSWDRGKSGANVLTFGAGSRLTVL.

V is TRBV30 and J is TRBJ2-7; D gene uncertain. The germline V and J ends were trimmed by 0 bases and 7 bases, with 7 bases remaining between them. Germline CDR1 and CDR2: GTSNPN and SVGIG (reference sequence). This CDR3 has 11 residues. As DNA, the CDR3 is TGTGCCTGGAGTGTACTTACAGAGCAGTACTTC. This gives the protein CAWSVLTEQYF.

The chain is built from TRBV19 and TRBJ1-5, with 8 bases aligning to TRBD1. The V and J ends lost 4 bases and 6 bases, in that order; junction bases with no gene match: 8. In germline, CDR1 is LNHDA, CDR2 SQIVND (reference sequence). This CDR3 contains 15 residues. In DNA, the CDR3 is TGTGCCAGTAGTAATTCCCAGGGGGCAGCTCAGCCCCAGCATTTT. Protein: CASSNSQGAAQPQHF.

This chain uses TRBV5-4 with TRBJ2-7, with D possibly being TRBD1 (6 bases). Germline CDR1 SGHNT, CDR2 YYREEE (reference sequence). Trimming left V 2 bases short and J 12 bases short, with 12 bases between. This CDR3 is 11 amino acids long. In DNA, the CDR3 is TGTGCCAGCAGCTTTGGGGACATTCGGTACTTC. This translates into CASSFGDIRYF.

This clone was observed a single time. J is TRBJ2-7 and V is TRBV23-1, with TRBD1 matching 9 bases. Being an ORF, TRBV23-1 has a function that is uncertain. The trim removed 8 bases at V and 5 bases at J, leaving 7 bases unmatched. The CDR3 runs to 13 residues. CDR3 nucleotides: TGCGCCAGCGGGGGACAGGGAGTACACGAGCAGTACTTC. It translates to CASGGQGVHEQYF.